One T cell receptor (beta chain) is described in this entry. Its antigen is still unknown. This entry comes from a study of cytotoxic CD8 clonotypes in ibrutinib-treated CLL. Germline lookup yields CDR1 MNHNS and CDR2 SASEGT. V was pared by 7 bases and J by 0 bases, with 10 bases between. This CDR3 has 14 residues. Study conclusions and caveats: Patients with sustained remission and those progressing were sampled at differing times. The study found public clonotypes uncommon, contracting or stable on treatment.

Measured with immunoSEQ multiplex PCR; TCRdb has only the in-frame clones, and not every one. The sample consists of roughly 330,000 clones, approximately 67% of them appearing once. The V and J genes are TRBV6-1 and TRBJ1-3; D ambiguous. The sample consisted of PBMCs, taken after 36 months of ibrutinib treatment. This TCR was recovered from a human donor with chronic lymphocytic leukemia. CDR3 sequence: CASTKGFSGNTIYF. CDR3 DNA sequence: TGTGCCAGCACCAAGGGATTCTCTGGAAACACCATATATTTT.